These T cell receptor beta chains were read from a single sample in a study of shared clonotypes between healthy human individuals. The repertoire was sequenced with immunoSEQ multiplex PCR; TCRdb's copy has only in-frame clones and lacks some. The sample holds roughly 1,000,000 clones, about four fifths seen once. Source material: memory CD4+ T cells from PBMCs. The source of these receptors is a man aged 18 to 29 in good health. Some clones in this sample may be carry-over from other donors' samples. CDR3s include the opening cysteine and the closing phenylalanine or tryptophan. D genes are given only for firm matches. Expanded clones are given a class, and other clones once, few, many or no size at all.

CDR3 length	V gene	clone size	D gene	J gene	CDR3 protein	CDR3 DNA
13	TRBV6-5	NA	TRBD2	TRBJ2-4	CASSPTSDGIQYF	TGTGCCAGCAGTCCAACTAGCGATGGGATTCAGTACTTC
18	TRBV5-1	NA	NA	TRBJ1-1	CASSLLATRARWDTEAFF	TGCGCCAGCAGCTTGCTTGCTACAAGAGCTAGGTGGGACACTGAAGCTTTCTTT
14	TRBV6-6	NA	NA	TRBJ2-1	CASSSAGAWNEQFF	TGTGCCAGCAGTTCGGCGGGGGCTTGGAATGAGCAGTTCTTC
11	TRBV20-1	NA	NA	TRBJ2-1	CSPGDSHEQFF	TGCAGTCCAGGGGACTCCCATGAGCAGTTCTTC
18	TRBV7-3	many	TRBD2	TRBJ2-1	CASSDPFSRSGRVNEQFF	TGTGCCAGCAGCGACCCCTTTTCTAGGAGCGGGAGAGTCAATGAGCAGTTCTTC
13	TRBV7-2	NA	NA	TRBJ1-4	CASSLGNVQKLFF	TGTGCCAGCAGCTTAGGAAATGTGCAGAAACTGTTTTTT
11	TRBV20-1	NA	NA	TRBJ2-5	CSARDPAAQYF	TGCAGTGCGAGGGACCCCGCAGCCCAGTACTTC
15	TRBV30	NA	TRBD1	TRBJ1-2	CAWTRGGQGAWGYTF	TGTGCCTGGACCAGGGGTGGACAGGGGGCTTGGGGCTACACCTTC
20	TRBV28	NA	TRBD1	TRBJ1-1	CASSLGATGNIVGTGMVAFF	TGTGCCAGCAGTTTAGGGGCGACAGGGAACATTGTGGGGACAGGGATGGTGGCTTTCTTT
15	TRBV7-9	NA	NA	TRBJ2-1	CASSFGGTTYNEQFF	TGTGCCAGCAGCTTCGGCGGGACGACCTACAATGAGCAGTTCTTC
14	TRBV5-1	NA	NA	TRBJ2-2	CASSDRTNTGELFF	TGCGCCAGCAGCGACAGGACGAACACCGGGGAGCTGTTTTTT
14	TRBV5-1	NA	NA	TRBJ2-7	CASSLRQESYEQYF	TGCGCCAGCAGCCTCCGACAGGAATCCTACGAGCAGTACTTC
10	TRBV30	NA	NA	TRBJ2-1	CAWTYNEQFF	TGTGCCTGGACCTACAATGAGCAGTTCTTC
15	TRBV7-2	NA	NA	TRBJ1-2	CASSFGPTSLHGYTF	TGTGCCAGCAGCTTCGGGCCAACCAGTCTCCATGGCTACACCTTC
16	TRBV6-6	NA	TRBD1	TRBJ1-5	CASSSLKDRVNQPQHF	TGTGCCAGCAGTTCACTCAAAGACAGGGTCAATCAGCCCCAGCATTTT
16	TRBV7-2	NA	NA	TRBJ2-3	CASSVLGGGGADTQYF	TGTGCCAGCAGCGTCCTCGGGGGAGGGGGCGCAGATACGCAGTATTTT
14	TRBV7-2	NA	TRBD1	TRBJ2-3	CASSRGQGTDTQYF	TGTGCCAGCAGCAGGGGACAGGGCACAGATACGCAGTATTTT
14	TRBV2	NA	NA	TRBJ2-7	CASMPPRSSYEQYF	TGTGCCAGCATGCCCCCCAGGAGCTCCTACGAGCAGTACTTC
16	TRBV5-1	NA	NA	TRBJ1-4	CASSPEGPATNEKLFF	TGCGCCAGCAGCCCAGAGGGTCCCGCAACTAATGAAAAACTGTTTTTT
14	TRBV2	NA	TRBD2	TRBJ2-1	CASSPGTNSNEQFF	TGTGCCAGCAGTCCCGGGACTAATTCCAATGAGCAGTTCTTC
18	TRBV4-1	NA	NA	TRBJ2-7	CASSHPLGGRVGNKLKYF	TGCGCCAGCAGCCACCCCCTCGGGGGCAGAGTGGGCAATAAACTGAAGTACTTC
13	TRBV28	NA	NA	TRBJ1-2	CASSLNGPVGYTF	TGTGCCAGCAGTTTAAACGGCCCCGTTGGCTACACCTTC
15	TRBV15	NA	NA	TRBJ2-3	CATSRDSRPTDTQYF	TGTGCCACCAGCAGAGACTCCAGGCCCACAGATACGCAGTATTTT
19	TRBV7-3	NA	TRBD1	TRBJ1-2	CASSPRGFAPGTGVGGYTF	TGTGCCAGCAGCCCCAGGGGCTTTGCACCCGGGACAGGGGTGGGTGGCTACACCTTC
16	TRBV5-1	NA	NA	TRBJ1-1	CASSFDFTRGNTEAFF	TGCGCCAGCAGCTTCGATTTTACCCGGGGCAACACTGAAGCTTTCTTT
19	TRBV4-1	NA	TRBD1	TRBJ2-3	CASSRITGTGGGSTDTQYF	TGCGCCAGCAGCCGAATAACCGGGACAGGGGGCGGAAGCACAGATACGCAGTATTTT
15	TRBV2	NA	NA	TRBJ2-1	CASSVSSSSYNEQFF	TGTGCCAGCAGTGTTTCTAGTTCCTCCTACAATGAGCAGTTCTTC
15	TRBV11-2	NA	NA	TRBJ1-4	CASSFTRGPWEKLFF	TGTGCCAGCAGCTTTACCCGGGGGCCGTGGGAAAAACTGTTTTTT
13	TRBV6-1	NA	TRBD1	TRBJ1-4	CASSQGAGEKLFF	TGTGCCAGCAGCCAGGGGGCGGGAGAAAAACTGTTTTTT
13	TRBV2	few	NA	TRBJ1-5	CASSAERDQPQHF	TGTGCCAGCAGTGCAGAAAGGGATCAGCCCCAGCATTTT
13	TRBV28	once	NA	TRBJ1-1	CASSFPRVLEAFF	TGTGCCAGCAGTTTTCCCAGGGTACTTGAAGCTTTCTTT
17	TRBV7-2	NA	TRBD1	TRBJ1-1	CASSLPTGQRRNTEAFF	TGTGCCAGCAGCCTCCCGACAGGGCAGCGAAGGAACACTGAAGCTTTCTTT
14	TRBV14	NA	NA	TRBJ1-3	CASSQIGSGNTIYF	TGTGCCAGCAGCCAAATAGGCTCTGGAAACACCATATATTTT
14	TRBV2	NA	NA	TRBJ2-7	CASSVQMITYEQYF	TGTGCCAGCAGTGTACAGATGATTACCTACGAGCAGTACTTC
11	TRBV2	once	NA	TRBJ1-5	CASSDDQPQHF	TGTGCCAGCAGTGATGATCAGCCCCAGCATTTT
17	TRBV7-2	NA	NA	TRBJ2-7	CASSLDGPRGLTYEQYF	TGTGCCAGCAGCTTAGACGGCCCGAGGGGCCTAACCTACGAGCAGTACTTC
14	TRBV7-2	NA	NA	TRBJ2-3	CASSPDGNTDTQYF	TGTGCCAGCAGCCCTGACGGAAACACAGATACGCAGTATTTT
15	TRBV5-1	NA	TRBD2	TRBJ2-2	CASSLVGTRTGELFF	TGCGCCAGCAGCTTGGTCGGGACTAGAACCGGGGAGCTGTTTTTT
12	TRBV18	NA	NA	TRBJ2-5	CASSQLQETQYF	TGTGCCAGCTCACAACTGCAAGAGACCCAGTACTTC
11	TRBV11-2	NA	NA	TRBJ2-5	CATSVGETQYF	TGTGCCACCTCCGTTGGGGAGACCCAGTACTTC
15	TRBV28	NA	NA	TRBJ2-3	CASSLPWGGSDTQYF	TGTGCCAGCAGTTTACCGTGGGGCGGCTCTGATACGCAGTATTTT
17	TRBV10-3	NA	TRBD2	TRBJ2-1	CAIRPSGRAGENNEQFF	TGTGCCATCAGACCTTCGGGGCGAGCGGGAGAGAACAATGAGCAGTTCTTC
16	TRBV11-3	NA	NA	TRBJ2-3	CASSLGGGRGTDTQYF	TGTGCCAGCAGCTTAGGAGGGGGTAGGGGCACAGATACGCAGTATTTT
15	TRBV5-1	NA	NA	TRBJ2-2	CASSWDAERAGELFF	TGCGCCAGCAGCTGGGACGCGGAACGTGCCGGGGAGCTGTTTTTT
14	TRBV7-2	NA	NA	TRBJ2-4	CASKGALAKNIQYF	TGTGCCAGCAAAGGTGCGCTAGCCAAAAACATTCAGTACTTC
12	TRBV12-5	NA	NA	TRBJ1-2	CASGQGNYDYTF	TGTGCTAGTGGACAGGGTAACTATGACTACACCTTC
11	TRBV5-6	NA	NA	TRBJ1-1	CASSLNTEAFF	TGTGCCAGCAGCTTGAACACTGAAGCTTTCTTT
16	TRBV18	once	TRBD1	TRBJ2-7	CASSLTPGQGLYEQYF	TGTGCCAGCTCACTAACGCCGGGACAGGGACTTTACGAGCAGTACTTC
14	TRBV14	NA	TRBD2	TRBJ2-4	CASSPTSGRNIQYF	TGTGCCAGCAGCCCAACTAGCGGGAGAAACATTCAGTACTTC
13	TRBV6-6	NA	TRBD2	TRBJ2-5	CASSYGRVKTQYF	TGTGCCAGCAGTTACGGGAGGGTAAAGACCCAGTACTTC
14	TRBV5-4	NA	NA	TRBJ2-5	CASSLSSGVETQYF	TGTGCCAGCAGCTTGTCCAGCGGCGTGGAGACCCAGTACTTC
17	TRBV28	once	NA	TRBJ2-1	CASSLYGGNTLDGEQFF	TGTGCCAGCAGTTTATATGGCGGGAATACACTCGACGGTGAGCAGTTCTTC
15	TRBV19	NA	TRBD1	TRBJ1-5	CASTRVGQGGQPQHF	TGTGCCAGTACCAGGGTTGGACAGGGAGGCCAGCCCCAGCATTTT
15	TRBV29-1	NA	NA	TRBJ2-2	CSVDPKGVGTGELFF	TGCAGCGTTGATCCCAAGGGTGTGGGCACCGGGGAGCTGTTTTTT
15	TRBV5-1	few	TRBD2	TRBJ2-7	CASSPRTSGPYEQYF	TGCGCCAGCAGCCCCCGGACTAGCGGGCCCTACGAGCAGTACTTC